The 3 T cell receptor beta chains below come from one sample, sequenced in a study of cytotoxic CD8 clonotypes in ibrutinib-treated CLL. Assay: immunoSEQ multiplex PCR; the TCRdb copy retains only in-frame clones and omits some. The table lists over 130,000 clones, about 84% of them singletons. Sequencing was performed on PBMCs, taken after 36 months of ibrutinib treatment. Receptors originate from a human donor with chronic lymphocytic leukemia.

This rearrangement joins TRBV6-5 to TRBJ1-6; 7 bases are a match to TRBD1. The germline V gene encodes CDR1 MNHEY and CDR2 SVGAGI. This CDR3 is 14 amino acids long. J was trimmed by 8 bases and V by 4 bases; bases with no gene match: 5. CDR3 coding DNA: TGTGCCAGCAGTTTCGACAGGGTATATTCACCCCTCCACTTT. It encodes CASSFDRVYSPLHF.

This clone was recorded once. The chain is built from TRBV6-1 and TRBJ2-6; 9 nucleotides agree with TRBD1. CDR1 is MNHNS, CDR2 SASEGT, per germline. This CDR3 region has 20 residues. V trimming: 0 bases; J trimming: 0 bases; junction bases outside the gene matches: 9. This CDR3 is CASSEALSGTGSSGANVLTF. CDR3 coding DNA: TGTGCCAGCAGTGAAGCGTTGTCCGGGACAGGGAGCTCTGGGGCCAACGTCCTGACTTTC.

The chain couples TRBV5-8 to TRBJ2-7; D gene ambiguous. The germline CDR1 and CDR2 sequences are SGHTS and YDEGEE. The CDR3 loop spans 13 amino acids. Trimming removed 1 base at V and 4 bases at J, with 9 bases between. In DNA form, the CDR3 reads TGTGCCAGCAGCTTGACCCCCGCGTACGAGCAGTACTTC. This translates into CASSLTPAYEQYF.